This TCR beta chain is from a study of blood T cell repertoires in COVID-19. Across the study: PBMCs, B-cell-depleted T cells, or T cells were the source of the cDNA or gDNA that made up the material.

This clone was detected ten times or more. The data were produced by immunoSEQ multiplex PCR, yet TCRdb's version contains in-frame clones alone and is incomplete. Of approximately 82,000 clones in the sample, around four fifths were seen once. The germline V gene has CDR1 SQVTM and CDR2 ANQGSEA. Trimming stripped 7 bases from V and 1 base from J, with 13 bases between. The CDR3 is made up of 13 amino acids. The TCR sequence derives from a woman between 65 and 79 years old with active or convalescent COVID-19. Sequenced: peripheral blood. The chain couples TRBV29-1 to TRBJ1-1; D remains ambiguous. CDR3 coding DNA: TGCAGCGCCCGAGTTTCCCCGAACACTGAAGCTTTCTTT. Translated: CSARVSPNTEAFF. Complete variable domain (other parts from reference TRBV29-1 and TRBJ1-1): SAVISQKPSRDICQRGTSLTIQCQVDSQVTMMFWYRQQPGQSLTLIATANQGSEATYESGFVIDKFPISRPNLTFSTLTVSNMSPEDSSIYLCSARVSPNTEAFFGQGTRLTVV.